This entry lists 27 T cell receptor beta chains sequenced from one sample in a study of T-cell reconstitution after alpha-beta-depleted transplantation in children. Using unique molecular identifiers, the investigators prepared the TCRbeta library. TCRdb independently ran MiXCR on the PCR reads; one entry per CDR3 protein. The sample yields around 580,000 distinct CDR3 sequences, more than 20% seen once. The sequences come from PBMCs, collected before TCRalphabeta/CD19-depleted stem cell transplant. Receptor source: a boy younger than two with Wiskott-Aldrich syndrome, due to receive a stem cell transplant.

This chain uses TRBV12-5 with TRBJ2-4, with TRBD1 as a possible D gene (6 bases). Germline V lookup: CDR1 LGHNT, CDR2 FRNRAP. The CDR3 contains 19 residues. Trimming left V 3 bases short and J 0 bases short, with 21 bases between. The CDR3 loop is CASGFSQKQGELAKNIQYF. The DNA for the CDR3 is TGTGCTAGTGGTTTCTCTCAGAAACAGGGCGAGTTAGCCAAAAACATTCAGTACTTC.

The sample holds a few counts of this clonotype. The chain employs TRBV5-1 and TRBJ2-5; D not certain. The germline V gene encodes CDR1 SGHRS and CDR2 YFSETQ. Trimming took 3 bases from V and 1 from J, leaving 7 bases between them. The CDR3 has 13 residues. CDR3 in DNA: TGCGCCAGCAGCTGGACGGCCCAAGAGACCCAGTACTTC. Its protein product is CASSWTAQETQYF.

This clonotype was seen a handful of times. The chain has TRBV4-1 and TRBJ2-2; no firm D call. The length of the CDR3 is 14 residues. Germline loops: CDR1 MGHRA, CDR2 YSYEKL. V was shortened by 2 bases and J by 7 bases, with 11 bases between the two germline ends. CDR3 DNA: TGCGCCAGCAGCCAACCTCTAGAGCGCGGGGAGCTGTTTTTT. It encodes CASSQPLERGELFF.

The chain links TRBV20-1 to TRBJ1-2; 7 bases are a match to TRBD1. The germline gives CDR1 DFQATT, CDR2 SNEGSKA (reference sequence). This CDR3 contains 10 residues. The ends lost 4 bases at V and 10 bases at J; junction bases unmatched: 3. This CDR3 reads CSAIGQDYTF. The DNA for the CDR3 is TGCAGTGCTATTGGACAGGACTACACCTTC.

This CDR3 reads CASSLVLGGDEETQYF. The CDR3, as DNA: TGCGCCAGCAGCTTGGTTTTAGGGGGCGATGAAGAGACCCAGTACTTC. The rearrangement links TRBV5-1 to TRBJ2-5, with TRBD1 matching over 7 bases. Germline V gene sequence: CDR1 SGHRS, CDR2 YFSETQ. With 0 bases clipped from V and 3 bases from J, the junction kept 8 bases outside the gene matches. This CDR3 spans 16 amino acids.

The J gene is TRBJ2-1, the V gene TRBV5-1, with TRBD2 identical over 11 bases. Losses at the gene ends were 3 bases for V and 2 bases for J; bases not matched to a gene: 7. The CDR3 loop spans 17 amino acids. Germline assignment: CDR1 SGHRS and CDR2 YFSETQ. The CDR3 here is CASSWIRLAGPYNEQFF. Written as DNA, the CDR3 is TGCGCCAGCAGCTGGATTCGACTAGCGGGACCCTACAATGAGCAGTTCTTC. Full variable domain (outside the CDR3, taken from reference TRBV5-1 and TRBJ2-1): KAGVTQTPRYLIKTRGQQVTLSCSPISGHRSVSWYQQTPGQGLQFLFEYFSETQRNKGNFPGRFSGRQFSNSRSEMNVSTLELGDSALYLCASSWIRLAGPYNEQFFGPGTRLTVL.

This clonotype was detected only a few times. The V call is TRBV20-1, the J call TRBJ2-4; no definite D call. This CDR3 region has 12 residues. Germline V gives CDR1 DFQATT, CDR2 SNEGSKA (reference sequence). The V end was cut by 3 bases, the J end by 6 bases, with 9 bases between. The CDR3 loop reads CSASGDINIQYF. Here the CDR3 DNA reads TGCAGTGCTAGTGGAGACATAAACATTCAGTACTTC.

The rearrangement links TRBV20-1 to TRBJ2-7; 10 nucleotides match TRBD2. With V trimmed by 2 bases and J by 7 bases, 14 bases remained unmatched. The CDR3 runs 16 residues. Germline CDR1 DFQATT, CDR2 SNEGSKA (reference sequence). The CDR3 loop reads CSARFPSGSVSGEQYF. Written as DNA, the CDR3 is TGCAGTGCTAGATTTCCTAGCGGGAGCGTCTCGGGGGAGCAGTACTTC.

The V and J genes are TRBV20-1 and TRBJ2-2; 7 bases map to TRBD1. The V gene end was trimmed by 4 bases and the J gene end by 7 bases; junction bases not matched to a gene: 18. The CDR3 has 17 amino acids. The germline gives CDR1 DFQATT, CDR2 SNEGSKA (reference sequence). CDR3 nucleotides: TGCAGTGCTACACTACTCATCGGGACAGATTCCGGCGGGGAGCTGTTTTTT. Translation gives CSATLLIGTDSGGELFF.

This clonotype was observed a handful of times. The gene calls are TRBV11-2 and TRBJ2-1; 11 bases are shared with TRBD1. The CDR3 has 15 residues. The V gene end was trimmed by 1 base and the J gene end by 8 bases; junction bases not matched to a gene: 4. Germline V lookup: CDR1 SGHAT, CDR2 FQNNGV. The CDR3 is CASSLAGQGVDEQFF. CDR3 DNA sequence: TGTGCCAGCAGCTTAGCGGGACAGGGGGTCGATGAGCAGTTCTTC.

This clonotype was picked up a small number of times. V usage is TRBV5-1 and J usage is TRBJ2-1; TRBD2 matches 9 bases. Germline V gene sequence: CDR1 SGHRS, CDR2 YFSETQ. V lost 0 bases, J lost 4 bases, and 5 bases stayed unmatched. The CDR3 consists of 16 residues. The CDR3 DNA follows: TGCGCCAGCAGCTTGGCAGGGACTAGCATTTACAATGAGCAGTTCTTC. Translation: CASSLAGTSIYNEQFF.

The sample holds a few counts of this clonotype. V gene TRBV5-1 combines with J gene TRBJ2-3; no clear D gene. CDR1 is SGHRS and CDR2 is YFSETQ in the germline V gene. With 3 bases removed from V and 3 bases from J, the gap between germline ends came to 11 bases. This CDR3 region has 14 residues. The CDR3 region has the DNA TGCGCCAGCAGCTCCACCCACGGGACAGATACGCAGTATTTT. This sequence encodes CASSSTHGTDTQYF. Based on the CDR3 plus reference TRBV5-1 and TRBJ2-3, the full variable domain is KAGVTQTPRYLIKTRGQQVTLSCSPISGHRSVSWYQQTPGQGLQFLFEYFSETQRNKGNFPGRFSGRQFSNSRSEMNVSTLELGDSALYLCASSSTHGTDTQYFGPGTRLTVL.

This clonotype came up a few times. The chain links TRBV14 to TRBJ2-5; 7 bases line up with TRBD1. Germline CDR1 SGHDN, CDR2 FVKESK. This CDR3 contains 16 residues. Trimming took 3 bases from V and 4 from J; bases not matched to a gene: 11. The CDR3 nucleotides read TGTGCCAGCAGCCAGCATAGACAGGGATGGGGAGAGACCCAGTACTTC. This gives the protein CASSQHRQGWGETQYF.

This clonotype was seen a handful of times. This chain uses TRBV10-3 with TRBJ2-1, with D hard to call. Looked up from germline, CDR1 is ENHRY and CDR2 is SYGVKD. Between the trimmed V and J ends, which lost 7 bases and 0 bases, there was a span of 13 bases. CDR3 length: 15 residues. The CDR3 coding sequence is TGTGCCATCAACGGTCAGAGAAGCTCCTACAATGAGCAGTTCTTC. This sequence encodes CAINGQRSSYNEQFF.

The J gene is TRBJ2-1, the V gene TRBV5-1; TRBD2 matches at 13 bases. Trimming at V came to 4 bases and at J to 8 bases, leaving 9 bases not matched to a gene. CDR3 size: 16 residues. Germline V gene sequence: CDR1 SGHRS, CDR2 YFSETQ. CDR3 coding DNA: TGCGCCAGCAGCCCCCGGACTAGCGGGAGTATGTATGAGCAGTTCTTC. Protein sequence: CASSPRTSGSMYEQFF.

J is TRBJ1-4 and V is TRBV12-3 or TRBV12-4; D remains unclear. Trimming cost V 6 bases and J 5 bases, with 10 bases left between them. The CDR3 contains 13 residues. The CDR3 sequence: CASSSRANEKLFF. The CDR3 DNA sequence: TGTGCCAGCAGCTCCCGGGCCAATGAAAAACTGTTTTTT.

The V gene is TRBV12-3 or TRBV12-4, the J gene TRBJ2-3, with D tentatively TRBD1 (6 bases). The CDR3 is 16 amino acids. V gave up 3 bases and J gave up 0 bases, with 13 bases separating them. DNA of the CDR3: TGTGCCAGCAGTTTTAACAGGGAATCTAGCACAGATACGCAGTATTTT. It translates to CASSFNRESSTDTQYF.

The V gene is TRBV19, the J gene TRBJ1-1, with D tentatively TRBD1 (5 bases). The CDR3 is 15 residues long. CDR1 is LNHDA and CDR2 is SQIVND in the germline V gene (reference sequence). V dropped 7 bases and J dropped 0 bases, with 15 bases sitting between them. The CDR3 here is CASKGKTSMNTEAFF. The CDR3 DNA sequence: TGTGCCAGTAAGGGGAAGACTAGTATGAACACTGAAGCTTTCTTT.

This clonotype was seen a handful of times. The J gene is TRBJ1-5, the V gene TRBV12-3 or TRBV12-4; no clear D gene. V shed 3 bases and J shed 4 bases, with 13 bases lying between them. This CDR3 has 15 amino acids. CDR3 sequence: CASSLSGLGNQPQHF. CDR3 coding DNA: TGTGCCAGCAGTTTGTCGGGGTTGGGAAATCAGCCCCAGCATTTT.

The genes are TRBV5-1 and TRBJ2-1; weak D call: TRBD2 (6 bases). V was cut by 4 bases and J by 4 bases, with 15 bases left in between. Looked up from germline, CDR1 is SGHRS and CDR2 is YFSETQ. The CDR3 runs 15 residues. In DNA, the CDR3 is TGCGCCAGCAGCACCGGGAGCCCCCTTTACAATGAGCAGTTCTTC. Residues: CASSTGSPLYNEQFF.

The rearrangement uses TRBV6-2 or TRBV6-3 and TRBJ1-4, with D perhaps TRBD1 (5 bases). Trimming shortened V by 6 bases and J by 8 bases, and 19 bases separated the two germline ends. Germline V CDR1 and CDR2: MNHEY, SVGEGT. The CDR3 consists of 15 residues. The CDR3 loop reads CASRRSGTTNEKLFF. Here the CDR3 DNA reads TGTGCCAGCAGACGATCCGGGACGACAAACGAAAAACTGTTTTTT.

The J gene is TRBJ1-2, the V gene TRBV6-5, with D possibly TRBD1 on 5 matching bases. The length of the CDR3 is 11 residues. CDR1 MNHEY and CDR2 SVGAGI come from the germline V gene. V lost 5 bases to trimming and J lost 7 bases, with 8 bases between them. CDR3 DNA sequence: TGTGCCAGCAGTCAGGGATCTGGCTACACCTTC. Its translation is CASSQGSGYTF.

The table lists this clonotype with a few counts. The chain has TRBV5-1 and TRBJ1-2; 7 bases are shared with TRBD1. This CDR3 is built from 14 residues. With V trimmed by 3 bases and J by 2 bases, 4 bases remained unmatched. The germline V gene has CDR1 SGHRS and CDR2 YFSETQ. The CDR3 loop reads CASSYRDSNYGYTF. The CDR3 coding sequence is TGCGCCAGCAGCTACCGGGACAGCAACTATGGCTACACCTTC.

DNA for the CDR3: TGCAGCGTTGATCTCAGTAACACTGAAGCTTTCTTT. Protein sequence: CSVDLSNTEAFF. The chain combines TRBV29-1 with TRBJ1-1, with D unresolved. Germline assignment: CDR1 SQVTM and CDR2 ANQGSEA. Trimming removed 3 bases at V and 2 bases at J, with 7 bases between. The CDR3 length is 12 residues.

This clonotype was picked up a small number of times. The rearrangement links TRBV24-1 to TRBJ2-1; no firm D call. The V gene's germline CDR1 is KGHDR and CDR2 SFDVKD. The CDR3 has 11 residues. V was shortened by 7 bases and J by 7 bases, with 7 bases between the two germline ends. CDR3 sequence: CATRINNEQFF. CDR3 nucleotide sequence: TGTGCCACCAGGATAAATAATGAGCAGTTCTTC.

This clonotype was counted a single time. This chain uses TRBV27 with TRBJ2-1; the match to TRBD2 covers 10 bases. Per germline, CDR1 MNHEY and CDR2 SMNVEV (reference sequence). This CDR3 region has 17 residues. Trimming at V came to 5 bases and at J to 4 bases, leaving 11 bases not matched to a gene. The CDR3 DNA is TGTGCCAGCAGTGGGTGGGTAATGACTAGCGGGTACAATGAGCAGTTCTTC. Protein: CASSGWVMTSGYNEQFF.

This rearrangement joins TRBV6-1 to TRBJ2-7, with TRBD2 matching 11 bases. The germline V gene has CDR1 MNHNS and CDR2 SASEGT. Germline trimming cut 5 bases from V and 0 bases from J; bases unmatched to any gene: 12. CDR3 length equals 18 residues. In DNA form, the CDR3 reads TGTGCCAGCAGTCCCCCGGGACGGGGACTAGCGGCCTCCTACGAGCAGTACTTC. It codes for CASSPPGRGLAASYEQYF.